Sequencing of this T cell receptor (beta chain) was carried out in a study of read filtering for tumor transcriptome and immune sequencing (dated by TCRdb to 2020 to 2022). Notes on the research overall: The cohort had around 16 male and 14 female patients with a mean age of roughly 64 years, ranging from 47 to 80. Under revised international staging, about 8 patients fell into R-ISS I, more than 15 into R-ISS II and six or seven into R-ISS III. After DNase treatment, whole-transcriptome libraries were prepared with the TruSeq RNA Access Library Prep Kit. TCR-region mapped reads per sample ranged from about 4.05 to 11 million with IR-seq versus only roughly 75 to 1273 with RNA-seq. TCR repertoires obtained by targeted immune repertoire sequencing and by bulk whole-transcriptome sequencing performed on the same bone marrow samples were compared. As a main aim, a read-filtering strategy for immune repertoire data was addressed, with the specific question being whether clonotypes supported by a single read should be removed. Broader findings and caveats from the paper: The correlation between IR-seq and RNA-seq shared clonotype proportions was increased by removal of single-read clonotypes. Single-read clonotypes made up about 81.9% of clonotypes but approximately 3.5% of total reads in IR-seq, and over 60% of clonotypes and approximately 42% of reads in RNA-seq. IR-seq captured clonotypes at much higher depth and more reliably than RNA-seq, and smaller IR-seq throughput sufficed to identify most shared clonotypes. Rather than purified T cells, the sorted CD138-negative fraction was a mixed bone marrow immune population.

The cysteine opens and the phenylalanine closes a CDR3 of 15 amino acids. The DNA shown is the 45-base CDR3, in frame from base 1. A distance of 10 bases separates the germline ends of V and J, which lose 5 bases and 0 bases respectively. The germline V gene yields MDHEN for CDR1 and SYDVKM for CDR2. The table lists this clonotype with many counts. Its specific antigen is unknown. Base qualities are not recorded, but no much larger clone differs from it by a single base. Bone marrow was sampled from every patient at the time of active disease. Isolation of bone marrow mononuclear cells was performed by Ficoll-Hypaque density gradient centrifugation. To remove myeloma plasma cells, the cells were labeled with CD138 magnetic microbeads on a MACS separator, and CD138-negative cells were then collected by negative selection. The purity of the isolated cells was checked by flow cytometry with CD138 antibodies on an Attune NxT. Total RNA was extracted using TRIzol reagent and was quantified on a NanoDrop spectrophotometer. Paired RNA-seq and IR-seq were performed on the CD138-negative bone marrow sample of each patient.

TCR libraries were built from roughly 370 ng RNA with the Immunoverse kit, using molecular barcoded adaptors covering alpha/delta and beta/gamma chains. TCR library preparation was performed with the same RNA that was used for transcriptome sequencing. TCR libraries were sequenced on an Illumina HiSeq 4000 with 2 x 150 cycles. The authors' pipeline ran thus. Using MiXCR, which included quality filtering and error correction, TCR reads were aligned to human V, D, J and C references and then assembled into CDR3 clonotypes. The tcR package in R was used for analysis of clonotype counts and gene usage diversity. For inspection of raw mapping reads, RNA-seq reads were mapped by STAR aligner version 2.5.3a onto GRCh37 of the human genome. To test the effect of sequencing depth on detected clonotypes, IR-seq fastq files were randomly downsampled using Seqtk 1.3. TCRdb trimmed the raw reads at Q25, called clones with MiXCR and kept productive beta chains. Rows are combined by CDR3 protein, so each entry shows the most common genes and DNA. V and J calls and clone size were set by TCRdb, not the authors. This sample comprises about 46,000 distinct CDR3 sequences, about 20% of them detected only once. Approximately 40% of the sample is taken by the ten largest.

The sequence links TRBV28 to TRBJ1-4; the D gene cannot be resolved reliably. The specimen was a population of CD138-negative cells sorted from bone marrow. The sample's cell subset or site label, decoded: bone marrow mononuclear cells depleted of CD138+ plasma/myeloma cells by negative magnetic selection. This receptor was obtained from a donor at least 40 years old with multiple myeloma. The sequenced DNA is TGTGCCAGCAGTCTACATGGGGCAACTAATGAAAAACTGTTTTTT. It translates to CASSLHGATNEKLFF.